The text below deals with one T cell receptor beta chain. Its antigen is not yet known. No base-level quality is on record; no much larger clone is a single base apart. The junction carries 17 bases between V and J, which are trimmed by 4 bases and 4 bases respectively. Spanning cysteine to phenylalanine, the CDR3 consists of 15 amino acids. Only the CDR3 part of the read is kept: 45 bases, read in frame from the first base. CDR1 and CDR2, looked up from the germline V gene, are SGHRS and YFSETQ. A FACSAria II was used to sort memory CD4+ T cells, defined as single viable CD3+CD4+CD8-CD45RO+ cells. CMV serostatus was determined with a Roche Elecsys assay detecting serum IgG against CMV pp150, pp28, p38 and p52. After thawing, total CD4+ T cells were enriched by positive selection with CD4 magnetic microbeads. The samples came from a separate study whose specific focus was interrogating the CD4+ T cell memory repertoire. Peripheral blood mononuclear cells were isolated and cryopreserved according to standard operating procedures, and serum was stored at -80 degrees C. The staining relied on CD3-PerCP (BW264/56), CD4-APC (RPA-T4), CD45RO-PE (UCHT1) and CD8-Pacific Orange (3B5) antibodies, and Sytox blue was used to exclude non-viable cells.

The source of the sample is a study of memory CD4+ T cells and cytomegalovirus serostatus (dated by TCRdb to about 2019). Looking at the study overall: A total of roughly 33 healthy Belgian adults, of whom 9 were CMV seropositive and approximately 24 were CMV seronegative, were included in the cohort. To replicate a published TCR-based CMV serostatus classifier, the study sequenced CD4+ memory TCRbeta repertoires from a Belgian cohort whose cytomegalovirus serostatus was known.

Genomic DNA was extracted from sorted cells with the Quick-DNA Microprep Kit. Amplification of TCRbeta DNA was done with the immunoSEQ hsTCRbeta kit, following the protocol from the manufacturer. TCRbeta libraries were sequenced on an Illumina MiSeq instrument. From the authors' description of their analysis: Following removal of out-of-frame sequences, 2 million to 2.5 million distinct TCRbeta sequences were retained, with an average of around 70,000 per individual. Each individual was scored according to the count of roughly 170 previously reported CMV-associated TCRbeta sequences and the total productive distinct TCRbeta count. A beta-binomial model was reimplemented in Python, and random forests from scikit-learn, run with default parameters, were trained on data from the US cohort. Classifier performance on the Belgian cohort was summarized as median AUC with percentile confidence intervals over 10,000 bootstrap iterations. TCRdb holds this immuneACCESS table with in-frame rearrangements only. Some clones are missing; in checked studies, unresolved V genes explain under half, and the rest has no known cause. D and trimming were read from the DNA, whereas the V and J calls and clone size are those reported in that table. This sample comprises 25,000 to 30,000 clones, 60% to 80% of them detected only once. The biggest ten clones account for roughly 1% of the sample.

Findings and caveats that apply to the study as a whole: Unlike the original study, which covered naive and memory CD4+ and CD8+ populations, the Belgian study sequenced only CD4+CD45RO+ memory cells. CMV serostatus prediction reached a median bootstrapped AUC of roughly 0.96 with the original framework and 0.75 to 0.92 with a US-trained random forest. A median bootstrapped AUC of almost 0.96 with a 95% CI of 0.76-1.00 was achieved on the Belgian cohort by the original-framework classifier. Among the roughly 160 previously reported CMV-associated TCRbeta sequences, 60 to 85 showed up in the CD4+ memory repertoires, with each one found in between one and five individuals. The results were interpreted as suggesting that the CMV-associated TCR signature is mostly present in the CD4+ memory repertoire.

The clonotype originates from an adult in good health and CMV-seronegative. The material sequenced was memory CD4+ T cells from blood. The rearrangement joined TRBV5-1 to TRBJ1-1, with the D gene call left open. The nucleotides are TGCGCCAGCAGCCTCCTCGGCACTCAGCGCACTGAAGCTTTCTTT. Its translation is CASSLLGTQRTEAFF.